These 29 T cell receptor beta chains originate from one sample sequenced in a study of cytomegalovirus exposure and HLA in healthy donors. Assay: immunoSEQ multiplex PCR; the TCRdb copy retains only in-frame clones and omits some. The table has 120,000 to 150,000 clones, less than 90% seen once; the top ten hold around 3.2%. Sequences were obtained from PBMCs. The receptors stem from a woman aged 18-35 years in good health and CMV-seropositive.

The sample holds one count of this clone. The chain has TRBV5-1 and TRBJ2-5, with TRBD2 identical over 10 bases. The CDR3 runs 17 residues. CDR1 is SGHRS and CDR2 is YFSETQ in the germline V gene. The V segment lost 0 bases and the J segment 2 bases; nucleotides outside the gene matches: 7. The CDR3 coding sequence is TGCGCCAGCAGCTTGGCCCCGACTAGCGGGCCACAAGAGACCCAGTACTTC. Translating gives CASSLAPTSGPQETQYF.

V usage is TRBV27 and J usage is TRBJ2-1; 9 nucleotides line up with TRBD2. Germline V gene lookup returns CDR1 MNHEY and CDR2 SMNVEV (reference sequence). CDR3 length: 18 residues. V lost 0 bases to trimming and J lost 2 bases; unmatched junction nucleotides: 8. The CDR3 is CASSLSRGGGIAYNEQFF. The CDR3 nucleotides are TGTGCCAGCAGTTTATCGCGGGGGGGAGGGATCGCCTACAATGAGCAGTTCTTC.

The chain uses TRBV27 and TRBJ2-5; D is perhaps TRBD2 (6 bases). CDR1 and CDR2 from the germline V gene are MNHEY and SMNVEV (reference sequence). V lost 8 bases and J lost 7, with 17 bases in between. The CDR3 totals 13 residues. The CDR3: CASCSGPGGTQYF. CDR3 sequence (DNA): TGTGCCAGCTGTAGCGGCCCTGGAGGGACCCAGTACTTC.

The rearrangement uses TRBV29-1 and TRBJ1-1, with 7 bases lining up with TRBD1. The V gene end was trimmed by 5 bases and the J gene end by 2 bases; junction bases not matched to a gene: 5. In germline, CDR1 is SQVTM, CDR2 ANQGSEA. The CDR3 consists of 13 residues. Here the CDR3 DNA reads TGCAGCGTTTTCGACAGGGCCAACACTGAAGCTTTCTTT. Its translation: CSVFDRANTEAFF. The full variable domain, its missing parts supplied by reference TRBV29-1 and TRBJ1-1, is SAVISQKPSRDICQRGTSLTIQCQVDSQVTMMFWYRQQPGQSLTLIATANQGSEATYESGFVIDKFPISRPNLTFSTLTVSNMSPEDSSIYLCSVFDRANTEAFFGQGTRLTVV.

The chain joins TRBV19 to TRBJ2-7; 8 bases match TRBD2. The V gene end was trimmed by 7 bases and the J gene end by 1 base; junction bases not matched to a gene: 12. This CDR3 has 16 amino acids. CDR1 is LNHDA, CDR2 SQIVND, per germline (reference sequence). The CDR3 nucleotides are TGTGCCAGTACCCCCTCTGCGGGAGGAATTTCCTACGAGCAGTACTTC. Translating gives CASTPSAGGISYEQYF.

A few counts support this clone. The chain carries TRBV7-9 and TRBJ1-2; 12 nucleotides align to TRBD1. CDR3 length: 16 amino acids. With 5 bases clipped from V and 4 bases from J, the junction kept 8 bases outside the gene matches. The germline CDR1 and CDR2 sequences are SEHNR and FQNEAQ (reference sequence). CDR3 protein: CASSKTGTGGGYGYTF. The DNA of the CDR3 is TGTGCCAGCAGCAAAACCGGGACAGGGGGCGGCTATGGCTACACCTTC.

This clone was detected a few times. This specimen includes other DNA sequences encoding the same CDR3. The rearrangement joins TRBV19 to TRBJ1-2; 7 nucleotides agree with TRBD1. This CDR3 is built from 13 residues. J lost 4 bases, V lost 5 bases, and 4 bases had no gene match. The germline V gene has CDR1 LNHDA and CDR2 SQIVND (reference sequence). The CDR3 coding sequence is TGTGCCAGTAGTCTCGGGACAGCCTATGGCTACACCTTC. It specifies CASSLGTAYGYTF.

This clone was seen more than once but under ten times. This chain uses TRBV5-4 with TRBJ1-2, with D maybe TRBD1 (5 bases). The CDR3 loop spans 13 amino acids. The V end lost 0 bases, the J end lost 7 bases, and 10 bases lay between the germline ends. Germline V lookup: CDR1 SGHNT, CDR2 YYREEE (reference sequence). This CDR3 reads CASSLVGVGGYTF. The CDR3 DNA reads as TGTGCCAGCAGCTTGGTAGGGGTGGGTGGCTACACCTTC. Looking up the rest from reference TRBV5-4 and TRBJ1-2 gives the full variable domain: ETGVTQSPTHLIKTRGQQVTLRCSSQSGHNTVSWYQQALGQGPQFIFQYYREEENGRGNFPPRFSGLQFPNYSSELNVNALELDDSALYLCASSLVGVGGYTFGSGTRLTVV.

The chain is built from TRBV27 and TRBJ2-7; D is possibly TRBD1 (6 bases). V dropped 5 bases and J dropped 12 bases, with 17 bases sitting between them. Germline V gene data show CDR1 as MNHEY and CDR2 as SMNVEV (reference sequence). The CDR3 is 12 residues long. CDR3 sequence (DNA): TGTGCCAGCAGTGATTTCACAGGGCGGCGGTACTTC. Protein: CASSDFTGRRYF.

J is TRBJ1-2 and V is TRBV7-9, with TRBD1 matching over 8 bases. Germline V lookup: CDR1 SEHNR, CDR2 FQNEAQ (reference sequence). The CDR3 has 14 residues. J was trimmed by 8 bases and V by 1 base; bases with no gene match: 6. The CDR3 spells CASSLDGTGVGYTF. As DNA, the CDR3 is TGTGCCAGCAGCTTAGACGGGACAGGCGTCGGCTACACCTTC.

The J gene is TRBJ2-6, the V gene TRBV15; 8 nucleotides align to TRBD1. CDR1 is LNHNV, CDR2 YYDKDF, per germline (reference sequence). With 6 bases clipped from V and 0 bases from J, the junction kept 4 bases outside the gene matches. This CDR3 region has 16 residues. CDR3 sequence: CATRGQESSGANVLTF. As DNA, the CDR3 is TGTGCCACCAGGGGACAGGAGAGCTCTGGGGCCAACGTCCTGACTTTC.

The CDR3 DNA reads as TGCAGCGTTGAAAGTCCTCCCGGGACAGGGGGTGGCTACACCTTC. Translation: CSVESPPGTGGGYTF. This sequence joins TRBV29-1 and TRBJ1-2, with 11 bases identical to TRBD1. The CDR3 has 15 residues. Germline V CDR1 and CDR2: SQVTM, ANQGSEA. Trimming cost V 2 bases and J 7 bases; bases outside gene matches: 9.

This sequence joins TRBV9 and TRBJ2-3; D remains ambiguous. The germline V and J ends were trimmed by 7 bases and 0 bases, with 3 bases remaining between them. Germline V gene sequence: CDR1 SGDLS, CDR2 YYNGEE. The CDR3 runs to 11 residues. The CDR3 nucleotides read TGTGCCAGCCTCAGCACAGATACGCAGTATTTT. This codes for CASLSTDTQYF.

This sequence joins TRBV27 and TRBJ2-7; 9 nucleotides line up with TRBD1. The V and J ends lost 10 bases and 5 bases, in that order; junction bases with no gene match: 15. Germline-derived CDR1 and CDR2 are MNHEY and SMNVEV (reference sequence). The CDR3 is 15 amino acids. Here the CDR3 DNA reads TGTGCCACCTCAGGGGGGGACCGGGACAGGGACGAGCAGTACTTC. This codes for CATSGGDRDRDEQYF.

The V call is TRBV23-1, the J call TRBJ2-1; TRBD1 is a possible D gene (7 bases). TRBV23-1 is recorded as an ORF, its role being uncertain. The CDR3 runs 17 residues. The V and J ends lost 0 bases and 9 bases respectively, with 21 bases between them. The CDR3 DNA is TGCGCCAGCAGTCAATCTCGACAGGGAGGATCGGAGGGTGAGCAGTTCTTC. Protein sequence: CASSQSRQGGSEGEQFF.

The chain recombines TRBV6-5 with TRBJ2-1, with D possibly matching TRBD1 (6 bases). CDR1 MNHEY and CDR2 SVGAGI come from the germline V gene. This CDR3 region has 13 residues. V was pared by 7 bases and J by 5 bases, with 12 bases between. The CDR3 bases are TGTGCCAGCACTAACAGGGTGGACAATGAGCAGTTCTTC. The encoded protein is CASTNRVDNEQFF.

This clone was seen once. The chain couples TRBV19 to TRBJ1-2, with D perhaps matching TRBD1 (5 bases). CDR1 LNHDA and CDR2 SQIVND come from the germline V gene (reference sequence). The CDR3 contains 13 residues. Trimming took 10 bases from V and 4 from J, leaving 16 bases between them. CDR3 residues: CATSDKAPYGYTF. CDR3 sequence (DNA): TGTGCCACTTCGGACAAAGCTCCCTATGGCTACACCTTC.

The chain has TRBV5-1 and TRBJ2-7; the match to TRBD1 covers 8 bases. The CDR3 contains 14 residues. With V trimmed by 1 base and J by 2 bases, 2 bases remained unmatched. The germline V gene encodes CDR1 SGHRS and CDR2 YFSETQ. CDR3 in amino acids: CASSLTGGAYEQYF. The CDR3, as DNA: TGCGCCAGCAGCTTGACAGGGGGAGCCTACGAGCAGTACTTC.

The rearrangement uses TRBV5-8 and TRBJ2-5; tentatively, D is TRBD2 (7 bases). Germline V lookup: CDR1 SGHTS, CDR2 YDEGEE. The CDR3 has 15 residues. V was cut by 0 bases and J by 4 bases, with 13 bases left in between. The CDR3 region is CASSLEGGSGETQYF. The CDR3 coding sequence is TGTGCCAGCAGCTTGGAGGGGGGGTCGGGAGAGACCCAGTACTTC.

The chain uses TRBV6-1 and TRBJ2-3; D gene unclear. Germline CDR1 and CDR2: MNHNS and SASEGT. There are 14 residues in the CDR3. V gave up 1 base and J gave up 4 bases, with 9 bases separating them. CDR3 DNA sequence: TGTGCCAGCAGTGAAGGCTCTGGGCCAGATACGCAGTATTTT. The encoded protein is CASSEGSGPDTQYF.

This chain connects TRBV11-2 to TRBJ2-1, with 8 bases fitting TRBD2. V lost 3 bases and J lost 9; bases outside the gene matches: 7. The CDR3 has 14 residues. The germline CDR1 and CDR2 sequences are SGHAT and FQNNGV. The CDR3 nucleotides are TGTGCCAGCAGCTTGAGCGGGAGTAGCGTTGAGCAGTTCTTC. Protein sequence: CASSLSGSSVEQFF. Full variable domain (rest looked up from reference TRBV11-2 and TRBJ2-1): EAGVAQSPRYKIIEKRQSVAFWCNPISGHATLYWYQQILGQGPKLLIQFQNNGVVDDSQLPKDRFSAERLKGVDSTLKIQPAKLEDSAVYLCASSLSGSSVEQFFGPGTRLTVL.

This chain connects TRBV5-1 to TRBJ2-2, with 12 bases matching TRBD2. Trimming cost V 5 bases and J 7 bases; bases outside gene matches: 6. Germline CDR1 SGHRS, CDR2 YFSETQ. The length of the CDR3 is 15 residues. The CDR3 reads CASRITTSGSGELFF. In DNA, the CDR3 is TGCGCCAGCAGGATTACGACTAGCGGGAGCGGGGAGCTGTTTTTT.

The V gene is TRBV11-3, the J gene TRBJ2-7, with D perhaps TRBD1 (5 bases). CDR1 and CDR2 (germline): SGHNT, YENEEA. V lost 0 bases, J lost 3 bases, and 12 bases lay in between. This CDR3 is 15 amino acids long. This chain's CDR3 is CASSLDPAQGYEQYF. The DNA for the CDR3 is TGTGCCAGCAGCTTAGATCCCGCTCAGGGCTACGAGCAGTACTTC.

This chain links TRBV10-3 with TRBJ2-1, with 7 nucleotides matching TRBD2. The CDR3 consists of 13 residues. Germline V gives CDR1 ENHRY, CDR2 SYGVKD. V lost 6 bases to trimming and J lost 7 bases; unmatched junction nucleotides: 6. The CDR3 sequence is CAISVAGENEQFF. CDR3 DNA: TGTGCCATCAGCGTAGCGGGCGAGAATGAGCAGTTCTTC.

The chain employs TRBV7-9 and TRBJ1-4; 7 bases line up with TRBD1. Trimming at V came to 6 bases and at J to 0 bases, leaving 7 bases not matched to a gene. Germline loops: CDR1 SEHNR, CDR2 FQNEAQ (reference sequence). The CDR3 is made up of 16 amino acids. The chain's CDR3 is CASRPTGASTNEKLFF. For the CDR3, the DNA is TGTGCCAGCAGGCCAACAGGGGCGTCAACTAATGAAAAACTGTTTTTT. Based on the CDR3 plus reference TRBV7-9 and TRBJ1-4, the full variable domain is DTGVSQNPRHKITKRGQNVTFRCDPISEHNRLYWYRQTLGQGPEFLTYFQNEAQLEKSRLLSDRFSAERPKGSFSTLEIQRTEQGDSAMYLCASRPTGASTNEKLFFGSGTQLSVL.

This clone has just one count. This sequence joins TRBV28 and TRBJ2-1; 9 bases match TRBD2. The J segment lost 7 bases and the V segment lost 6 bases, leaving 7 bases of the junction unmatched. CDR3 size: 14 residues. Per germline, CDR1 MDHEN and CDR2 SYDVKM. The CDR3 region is CASRGGLAFNEQFF. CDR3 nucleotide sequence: TGTGCCAGCAGGGGGGGACTAGCTTTTAATGAGCAGTTCTTC.

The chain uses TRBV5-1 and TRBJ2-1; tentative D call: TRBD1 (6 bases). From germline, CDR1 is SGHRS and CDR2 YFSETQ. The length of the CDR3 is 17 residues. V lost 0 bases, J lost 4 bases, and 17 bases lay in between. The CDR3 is CASSLERKLRGYNEQFF. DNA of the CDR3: TGCGCCAGCAGCTTGGAGCGGAAGCTTAGGGGGTACAATGAGCAGTTCTTC. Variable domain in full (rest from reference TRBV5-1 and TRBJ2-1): KAGVTQTPRYLIKTRGQQVTLSCSPISGHRSVSWYQQTPGQGLQFLFEYFSETQRNKGNFPGRFSGRQFSNSRSEMNVSTLELGDSALYLCASSLERKLRGYNEQFFGPGTRLTVL.

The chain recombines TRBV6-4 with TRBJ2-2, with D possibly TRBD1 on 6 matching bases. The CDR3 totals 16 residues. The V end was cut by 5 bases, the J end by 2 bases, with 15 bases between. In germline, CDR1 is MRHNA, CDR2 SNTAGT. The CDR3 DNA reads TGTGCCAGCAGTCCCAACGAACAGGGAAACACCGGGGAGCTGTTTTTT. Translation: CASSPNEQGNTGELFF.

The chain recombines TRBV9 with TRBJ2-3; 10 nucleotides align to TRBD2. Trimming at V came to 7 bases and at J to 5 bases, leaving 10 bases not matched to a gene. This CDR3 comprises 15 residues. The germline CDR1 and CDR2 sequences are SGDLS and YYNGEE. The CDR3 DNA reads TGTGCCAGCGCCAACCTAGCGGGAGTAGGAGATACGCAGTATTTT. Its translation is CASANLAGVGDTQYF.